This T cell receptor beta chain appears in the sequencing data of a study of cytomegalovirus exposure and HLA in healthy donors. General observations from the study: Whilst most TCR sequences proved rare, a subset of public TCRs occurred across many donors.

A remark on this clone: Its antigen is unidentified.

Here immunoSEQ multiplex PCR was the method, and the copy in TCRdb shows in-frame clones only, minus some. The sample includes over 200,000 clones, over 80% seen only once; the top ten take more than 12%. Deletions cut 3 bases from V and 0 bases from J, with 6 bases between. The CDR3 covers 13 residues. CDR1 GTSNPN and CDR2 SVGIG come from the germline V gene (reference sequence). The rearrangement uses TRBV30 and TRBJ1-3; D uncertain. The specimen was PBMCs. The receptor comes from a woman in her thirties in good health and CMV-seropositive. The DNA of the CDR3 is TGTGCCTGGAGGCGGGACTCTGGAAACACCATATATTTT. This encodes CAWRRDSGNTIYF. The full variable domain, its missing parts supplied by reference TRBV30 and TRBJ1-3, is SQTIHQWPATLVQPVGSPLSLECTVEGTSNPNLYWYRQAAGRGLQLLFYSVGIGQISSEVPQNLSASRPQDRQFILSSKKLLLSDSGFYLCAWRRDSGNTIYFGEGSWLTVV.